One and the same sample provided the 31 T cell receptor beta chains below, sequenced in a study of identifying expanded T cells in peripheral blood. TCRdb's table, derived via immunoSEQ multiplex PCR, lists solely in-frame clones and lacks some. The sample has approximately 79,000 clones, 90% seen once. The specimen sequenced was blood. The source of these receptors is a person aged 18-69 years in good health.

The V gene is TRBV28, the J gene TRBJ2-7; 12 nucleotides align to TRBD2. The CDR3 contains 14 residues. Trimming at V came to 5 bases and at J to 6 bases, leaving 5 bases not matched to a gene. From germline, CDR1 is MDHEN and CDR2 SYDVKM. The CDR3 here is CASSPSGRASEQYF. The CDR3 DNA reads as TGTGCCAGCAGTCCTAGCGGGAGGGCGTCCGAGCAGTACTTC.

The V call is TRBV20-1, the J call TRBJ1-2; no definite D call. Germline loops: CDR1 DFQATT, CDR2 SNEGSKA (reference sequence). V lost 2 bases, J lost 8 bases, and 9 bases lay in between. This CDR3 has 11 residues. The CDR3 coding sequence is TGCAGTGCTAGACAGGTTCCCGGCTACACCTTC. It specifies CSARQVPGYTF.

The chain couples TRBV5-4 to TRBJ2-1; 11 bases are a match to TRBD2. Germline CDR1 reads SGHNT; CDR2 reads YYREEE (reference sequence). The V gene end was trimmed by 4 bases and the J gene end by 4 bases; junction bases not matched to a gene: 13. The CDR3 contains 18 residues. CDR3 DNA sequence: TGTGCCAGCAGCGGATCCTTTAGCGGGAGGGCAGGTTACAATGAGCAGTTCTTC. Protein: CASSGSFSGRAGYNEQFF.

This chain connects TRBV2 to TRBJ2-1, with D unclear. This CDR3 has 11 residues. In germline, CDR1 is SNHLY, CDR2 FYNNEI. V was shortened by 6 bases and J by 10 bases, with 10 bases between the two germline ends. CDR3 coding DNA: TGTGCCAGCAGCCCAGTGGGCGAGCAGTTCTTC. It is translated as CASSPVGEQFF.

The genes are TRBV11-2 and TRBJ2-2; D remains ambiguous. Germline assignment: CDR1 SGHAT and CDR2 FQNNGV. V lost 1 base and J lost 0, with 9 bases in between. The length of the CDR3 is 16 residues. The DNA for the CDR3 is TGTGCCAGCAGCTTAGGCACCAGATCGAACACCGGGGAGCTGTTTTTT. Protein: CASSLGTRSNTGELFF.

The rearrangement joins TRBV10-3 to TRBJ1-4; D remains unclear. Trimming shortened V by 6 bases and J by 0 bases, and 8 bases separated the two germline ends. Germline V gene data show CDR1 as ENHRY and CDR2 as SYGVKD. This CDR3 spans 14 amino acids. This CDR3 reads CAISKVATNEKLFF. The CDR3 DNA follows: TGTGCCATCAGCAAGGTTGCAACTAATGAAAAACTGTTTTTT.

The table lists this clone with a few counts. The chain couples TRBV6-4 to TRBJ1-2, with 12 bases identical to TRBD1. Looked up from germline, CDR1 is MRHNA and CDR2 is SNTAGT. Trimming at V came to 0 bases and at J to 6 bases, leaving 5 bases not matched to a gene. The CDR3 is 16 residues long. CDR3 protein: CASSDSSGTGGNGYTF. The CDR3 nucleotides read TGTGCCAGCAGTGACTCGTCCGGGACAGGGGGCAATGGCTACACCTTC.

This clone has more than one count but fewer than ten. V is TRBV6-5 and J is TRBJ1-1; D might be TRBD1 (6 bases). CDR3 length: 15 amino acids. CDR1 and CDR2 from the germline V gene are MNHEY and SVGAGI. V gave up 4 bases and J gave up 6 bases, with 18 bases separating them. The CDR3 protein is CASSSEFRTAAEAFF. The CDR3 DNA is TGTGCCAGCAGTTCCGAATTTCGGACAGCCGCTGAAGCTTTCTTT.

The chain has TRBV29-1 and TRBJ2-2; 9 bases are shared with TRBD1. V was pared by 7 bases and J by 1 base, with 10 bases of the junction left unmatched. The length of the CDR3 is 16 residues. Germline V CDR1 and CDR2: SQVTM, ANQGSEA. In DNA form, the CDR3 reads TGCAGCGCAAAACCTCGGGGACAGGGGAACACCGGGGAGCTGTTTTTT. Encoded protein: CSAKPRGQGNTGELFF.

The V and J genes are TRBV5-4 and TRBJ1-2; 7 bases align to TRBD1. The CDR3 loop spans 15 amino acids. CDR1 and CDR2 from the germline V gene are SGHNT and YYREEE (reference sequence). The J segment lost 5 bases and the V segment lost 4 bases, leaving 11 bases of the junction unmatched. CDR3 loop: CASSLELGQSYGYTF. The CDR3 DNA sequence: TGTGCCAGCAGCCTGGAATTGGGACAGTCGTATGGCTACACCTTC.

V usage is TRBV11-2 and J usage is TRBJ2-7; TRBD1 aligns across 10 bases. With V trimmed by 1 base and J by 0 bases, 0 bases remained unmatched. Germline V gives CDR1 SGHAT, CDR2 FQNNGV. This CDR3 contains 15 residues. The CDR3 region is CASSLGTGGSYEQYF. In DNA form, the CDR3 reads TGTGCCAGCAGCTTAGGGACAGGGGGCTCCTACGAGCAGTACTTC. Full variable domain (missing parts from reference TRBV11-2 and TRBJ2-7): EAGVAQSPRYKIIEKRQSVAFWCNPISGHATLYWYQQILGQGPKLLIQFQNNGVVDDSQLPKDRFSAERLKGVDSTLKIQPAKLEDSAVYLCASSLGTGGSYEQYFGPGTRLTVT.

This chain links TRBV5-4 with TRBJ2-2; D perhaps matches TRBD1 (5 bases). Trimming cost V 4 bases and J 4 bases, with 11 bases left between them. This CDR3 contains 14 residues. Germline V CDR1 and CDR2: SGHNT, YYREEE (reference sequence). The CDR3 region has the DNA TGTGCCAGCAGCGGGCAGGGTACCACCGGGGAGCTGTTTTTT. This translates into CASSGQGTTGELFF.

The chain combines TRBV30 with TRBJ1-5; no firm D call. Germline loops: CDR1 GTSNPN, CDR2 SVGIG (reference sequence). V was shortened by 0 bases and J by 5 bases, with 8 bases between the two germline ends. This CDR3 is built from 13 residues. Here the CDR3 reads CAWSVTLDQPQHF. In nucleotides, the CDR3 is TGTGCCTGGAGTGTAACCCTAGATCAGCCCCAGCATTTT.

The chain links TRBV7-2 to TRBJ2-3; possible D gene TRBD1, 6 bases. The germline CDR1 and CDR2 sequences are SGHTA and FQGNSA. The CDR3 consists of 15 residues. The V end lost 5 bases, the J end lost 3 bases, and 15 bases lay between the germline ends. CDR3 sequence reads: CASSRWGPGTDTQYF. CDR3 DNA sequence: TGTGCCAGCAGCCGTTGGGGGCCCGGGACAGATACGCAGTATTTT.

This chain's CDR3 is CASGPPQETQYF. CDR3 nucleotides: TGTGCCTCCGGGCCTCCCCAAGAGACCCAGTACTTC. This chain uses TRBV21-1 with TRBJ2-5. TRBV21-1 is a known pseudogene. This CDR3 comprises 12 residues.

CDR3 DNA: TGTGCCAGCAGCTTAGGGGGGACAGAGTACTACGAGCAGTACTTC. Encoded protein: CASSLGGTEYYEQYF. The rearrangement joins TRBV7-2 to TRBJ2-7; 7 nucleotides match TRBD1. With V trimmed by 1 base and J by 3 bases, 6 bases remained unmatched. CDR1 SGHTA and CDR2 FQGNSA come from the germline V gene. The CDR3 has 15 amino acids. The variable domain in full, with the rest retrieved from reference TRBV7-2 and TRBJ2-7, is GAGVSQSPSNKVTEKGKDVELRCDPISGHTALYWYRQSLGQGLEFLIYFQGNSAPDKSGLPSDRFSAERTGGSVSTLTIQRTQQEDSAVYLCASSLGGTEYYEQYFGPGTRLTVT.

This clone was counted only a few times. The CDR3 region is CASSRTAPGELFF. In nucleotides, the CDR3 is TGTGCCAGCAGTCGGACAGCCCCTGGGGAGCTGTTTTTT. This chain joins TRBV27 and TRBJ2-2, with D possibly TRBD1 on 6 matching bases. This CDR3 has 13 residues. Germline CDR1 is MNHEY and CDR2 is SMNVEV (reference sequence). V was cut by 5 bases and J by 8 bases, with 12 bases left in between.

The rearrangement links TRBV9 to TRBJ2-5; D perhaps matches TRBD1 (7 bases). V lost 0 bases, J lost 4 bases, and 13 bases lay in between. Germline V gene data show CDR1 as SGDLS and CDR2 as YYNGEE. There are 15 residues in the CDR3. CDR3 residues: CASSVDNRGGETQYF. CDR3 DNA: TGTGCCAGCAGCGTAGATAACAGGGGAGGAGAGACCCAGTACTTC. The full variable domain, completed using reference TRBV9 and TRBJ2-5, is DSGVTQTPKHLITATGQRVTLRCSPRSGDLSVYWYQQSLDQGLQFLIQYYNGEERAKGNILERFSAQQFPDLHSELNLSSLELGDSALYFCASSVDNRGGETQYFGPGTRLLVL.

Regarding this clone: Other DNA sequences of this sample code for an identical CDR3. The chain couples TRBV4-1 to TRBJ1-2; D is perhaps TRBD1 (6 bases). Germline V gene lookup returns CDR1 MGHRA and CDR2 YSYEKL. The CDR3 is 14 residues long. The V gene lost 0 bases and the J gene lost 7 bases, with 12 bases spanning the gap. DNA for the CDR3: TGCGCCAGCAGCCAAGAAGGGGGGACTCTTGGCTACACCTTC. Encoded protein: CASSQEGGTLGYTF.

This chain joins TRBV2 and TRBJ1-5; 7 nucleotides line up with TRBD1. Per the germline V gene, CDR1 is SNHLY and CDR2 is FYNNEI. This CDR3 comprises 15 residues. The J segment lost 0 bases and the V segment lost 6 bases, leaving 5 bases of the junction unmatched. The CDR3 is CASRETGNSNQPQHF. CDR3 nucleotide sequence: TGTGCCAGCAGAGAGACAGGGAATAGCAATCAGCCCCAGCATTTT.

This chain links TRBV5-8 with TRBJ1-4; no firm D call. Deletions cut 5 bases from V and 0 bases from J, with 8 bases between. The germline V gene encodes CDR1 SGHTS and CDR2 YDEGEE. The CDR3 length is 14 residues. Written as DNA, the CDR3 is TGTGCCAGCAGGGTAGATGCAACTAATGAAAAACTGTTTTTT. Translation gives CASRVDATNEKLFF.

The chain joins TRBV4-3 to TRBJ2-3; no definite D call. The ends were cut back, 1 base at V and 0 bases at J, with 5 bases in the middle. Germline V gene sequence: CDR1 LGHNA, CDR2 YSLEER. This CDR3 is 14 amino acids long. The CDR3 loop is CASSQVSSTDTQYF. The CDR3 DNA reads TGCGCCAGCAGCCAAGTGTCTAGCACAGATACGCAGTATTTT.

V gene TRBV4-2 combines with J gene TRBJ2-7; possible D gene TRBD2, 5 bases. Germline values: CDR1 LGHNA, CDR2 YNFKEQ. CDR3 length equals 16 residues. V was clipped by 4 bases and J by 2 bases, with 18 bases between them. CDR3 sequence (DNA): TGTGCCAGCAGCCTAGGACTGGAAGAGCCGGCCTACGAGCAGTACTTC. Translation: CASSLGLEEPAYEQYF.

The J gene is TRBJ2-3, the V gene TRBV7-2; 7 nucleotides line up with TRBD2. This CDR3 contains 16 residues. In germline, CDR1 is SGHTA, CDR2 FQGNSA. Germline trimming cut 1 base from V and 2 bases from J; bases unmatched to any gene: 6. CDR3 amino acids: CASSLGVGGTTDTQYF. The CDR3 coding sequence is TGTGCCAGCAGCTTAGGGGTGGGAGGGACCACAGATACGCAGTATTTT.

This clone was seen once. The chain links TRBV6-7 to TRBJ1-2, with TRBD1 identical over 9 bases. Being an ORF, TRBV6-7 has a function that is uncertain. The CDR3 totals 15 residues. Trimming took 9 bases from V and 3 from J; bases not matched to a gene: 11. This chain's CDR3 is CASLVGGQGDYGYTF. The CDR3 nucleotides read TGTGCCAGTCTCGTGGGGGGACAGGGTGACTATGGCTACACCTTC.

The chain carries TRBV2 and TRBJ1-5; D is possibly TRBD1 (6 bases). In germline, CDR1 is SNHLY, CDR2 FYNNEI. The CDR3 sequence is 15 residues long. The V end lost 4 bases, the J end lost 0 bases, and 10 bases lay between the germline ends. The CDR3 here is CASSGRGNSNQPQHF. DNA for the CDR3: TGTGCCAGCAGTGGCAGGGGCAATAGCAATCAGCCCCAGCATTTT. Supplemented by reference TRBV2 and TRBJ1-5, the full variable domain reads EPEVTQTPSHQVTQMGQEVILRCVPISNHLYFYWYRQILGQKVEFLVSFYNNEISEKSEIFDDQFSVERPDGSNFTLKIRSTKLEDSAMYFCASSGRGNSNQPQHFGDGTRLSIL.

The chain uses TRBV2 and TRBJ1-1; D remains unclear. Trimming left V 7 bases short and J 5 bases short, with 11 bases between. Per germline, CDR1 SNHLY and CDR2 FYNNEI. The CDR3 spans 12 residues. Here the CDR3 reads CASKWEWTEAFF. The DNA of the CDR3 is TGTGCCAGCAAATGGGAATGGACTGAAGCTTTCTTT.

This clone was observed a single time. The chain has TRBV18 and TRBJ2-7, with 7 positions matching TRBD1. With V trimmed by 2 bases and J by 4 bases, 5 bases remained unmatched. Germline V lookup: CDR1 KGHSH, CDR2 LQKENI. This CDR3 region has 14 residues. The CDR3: CASSPGQETYEQYF. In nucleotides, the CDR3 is TGTGCCAGCTCACCAGGACAGGAGACGTACGAGCAGTACTTC.

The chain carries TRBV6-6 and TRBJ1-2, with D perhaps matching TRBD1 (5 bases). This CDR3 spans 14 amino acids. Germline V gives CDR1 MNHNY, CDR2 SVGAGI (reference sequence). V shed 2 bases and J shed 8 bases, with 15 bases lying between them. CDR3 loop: CASSYVQGIGGYTF. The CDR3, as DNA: TGTGCCAGCAGTTACGTCCAGGGAATAGGAGGCTACACCTTC.

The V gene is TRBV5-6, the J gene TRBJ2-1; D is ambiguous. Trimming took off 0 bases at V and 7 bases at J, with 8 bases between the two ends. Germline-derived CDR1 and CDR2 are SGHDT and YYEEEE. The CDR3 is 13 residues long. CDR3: CASSLGAVNEQFF. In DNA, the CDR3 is TGTGCCAGCAGCTTGGGGGCCGTGAATGAGCAGTTCTTC.

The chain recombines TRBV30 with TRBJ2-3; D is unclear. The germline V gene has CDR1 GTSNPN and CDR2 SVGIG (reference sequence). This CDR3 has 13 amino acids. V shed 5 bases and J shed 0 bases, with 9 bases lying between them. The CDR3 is CAWDQPSTDTQYF. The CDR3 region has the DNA TGTGCCTGGGACCAACCTAGCACAGATACGCAGTATTTT.